This T cell receptor (beta chain) emerged from a study of CD8 T cells in ankylosing spondylitis. This clonotype was counted only a few times. TCRdb used MiXCR to reprocess the 5' RACE reads, holding one entry per CDR3 protein. The top ten hold 0.85% to 1.4% of the sample, which has nearly 350,000 distinct CDR3 sequences, about 14% seen once. Per germline, CDR1 MNHEY and CDR2 SVGAGI. CDR3 length: 18 amino acids. The J segment lost 2 bases and the V segment lost 0 bases, leaving 9 bases of the junction unmatched. This clonotype was sampled from a male donor with ankylosing spondylitis or in good health (not recorded which). What was sequenced was blood, either unsorted or a sorted T cell fraction (not recorded which). The gene calls are TRBV6-5 and TRBJ2-3, with 9 positions matching TRBD2. CDR3 DNA sequence: TGTGCCAGCAGTTACTCGACTCCCGGCGGGGGGGCCACAGATACGCAGTATTTT. Amino acids: CASSYSTPGGGATDTQYF.